This T cell receptor (beta chain) was recovered during a study of CXCR3-negative and CXCR3-positive naive CD8 T cells. On this clonotype: The target antigen is unknown.

Researchers prepared the TRB cDNA libraries using 5' RACE with UMI labels. TCRdb re-called the 5' RACE reads, yielding one record per CDR3 amino acid sequence without DNA. The sample includes 150,000 to 160,000 distinct CDR3 sequences. Overall study findings and caveats: CXCR3-positive naive cells had more hydrophobic TRB CDR3s than CXCR3-negative naive cells.

This CDR3 spans 14 amino acids. Germline loops: CDR1 ENHRY, CDR2 SYGVKD. The TCR sequence derives from a human donor in good health. Some clones in this sample may be carry-over from other donors' samples. The sample taken for sequencing was naive CXCR3+ CD8+ T cells from blood. Indicated subset: CD45RO-CCR7+CD27+CD95- naive CD8+ T cells expressing CXCR3 (TNR3+). This chain uses TRBV10-3 with TRBJ2-7; there is no DNA to check the TCRdb D call of TRBD2. The CDR3 loop reads CATPGLARSYEQYF.